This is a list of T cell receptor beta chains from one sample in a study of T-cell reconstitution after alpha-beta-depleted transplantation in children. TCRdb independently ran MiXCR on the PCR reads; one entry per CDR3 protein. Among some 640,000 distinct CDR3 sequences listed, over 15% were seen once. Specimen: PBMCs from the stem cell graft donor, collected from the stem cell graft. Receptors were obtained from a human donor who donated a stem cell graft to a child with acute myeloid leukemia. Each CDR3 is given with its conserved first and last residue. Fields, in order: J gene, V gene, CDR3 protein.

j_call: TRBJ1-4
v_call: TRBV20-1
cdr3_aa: CSARQLPRTNEKLFF

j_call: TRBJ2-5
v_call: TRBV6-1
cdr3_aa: CASGDGRDLQETQYF

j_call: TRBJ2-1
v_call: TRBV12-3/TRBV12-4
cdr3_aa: CASSFGTGRYNEQFF

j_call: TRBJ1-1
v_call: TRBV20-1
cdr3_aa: CSARDRTGNTEAFF

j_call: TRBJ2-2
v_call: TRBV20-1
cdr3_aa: CSADRVTGELFF

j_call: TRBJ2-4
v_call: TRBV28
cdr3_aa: CASEGRWVLGKNIQYF

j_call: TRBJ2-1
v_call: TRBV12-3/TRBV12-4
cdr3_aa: CASSLLAGDNEQFF

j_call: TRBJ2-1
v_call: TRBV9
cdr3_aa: CASSVATGAVDEQFF

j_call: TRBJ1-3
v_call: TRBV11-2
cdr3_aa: CASSPDRVDGNTIYF

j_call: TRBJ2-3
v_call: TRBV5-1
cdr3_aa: CASSSAGDGHADTQYF

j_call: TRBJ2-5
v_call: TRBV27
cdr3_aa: CASSSPGQGKETQYF

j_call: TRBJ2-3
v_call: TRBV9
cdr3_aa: CASSLLEADTQYF

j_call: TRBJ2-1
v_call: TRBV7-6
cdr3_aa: CASSLEGGGPENEQFF

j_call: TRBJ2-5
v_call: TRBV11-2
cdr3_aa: CASSRTGQGLQTQYF

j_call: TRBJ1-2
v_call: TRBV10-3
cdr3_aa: CAIGLEGGNYGYTF

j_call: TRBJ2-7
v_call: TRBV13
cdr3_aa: CASSFRQGAYEQYF

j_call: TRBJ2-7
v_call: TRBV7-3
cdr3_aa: CASSLPRTDPYEQYF

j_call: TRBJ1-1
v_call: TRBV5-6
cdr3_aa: CASSLGTGGTEAFF

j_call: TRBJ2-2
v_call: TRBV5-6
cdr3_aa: CASSPGQGRHTGELFF

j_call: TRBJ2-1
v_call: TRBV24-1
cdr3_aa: CATSPPGPYQNNEQFF

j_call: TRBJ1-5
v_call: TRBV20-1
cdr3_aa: CSARGDSYQPQHF

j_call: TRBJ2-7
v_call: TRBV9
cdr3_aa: CASSPRGGSNYEQYF

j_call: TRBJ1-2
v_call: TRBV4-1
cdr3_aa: CASSQDLYYGYTF

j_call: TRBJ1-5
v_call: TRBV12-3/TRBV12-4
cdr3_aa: CASSSPDRGSQPQHF

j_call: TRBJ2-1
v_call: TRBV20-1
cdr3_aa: CSASPPSGGPNNEQFF

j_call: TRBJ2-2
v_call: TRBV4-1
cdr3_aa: CASSLRYGTRGGELFF

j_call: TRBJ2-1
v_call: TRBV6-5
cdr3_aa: CASSYSDRVIYNEQFF

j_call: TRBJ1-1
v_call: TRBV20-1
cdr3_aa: CSARDPSTGDAEAFF